What follows are 26 T cell receptor beta chains derived from one specimen sequenced in a study of blood T cell repertoires in COVID-19 (dated by TCRdb to the early 2020s). Library preparation used the immunoSEQ multiplex PCR assay. TCRdb took this table from immuneACCESS and kept in-frame rearrangements with V and J called. Such tables lack part of the clones; where checked against another copy, unresolved V genes explain under half of the gap, and the rest is unexplained. The sample profile shows about 87,000 clones; around nine tenths of them were found once. The ten biggest clones cover about 5% of the sample. The sequencing sample was made of peripheral blood. These receptors were taken from a man aged 35 to 55 with acute or convalescent COVID-19.

The V call is TRBV30, the J call TRBJ1-6; TRBD1 might be the D (6 bases). The CDR3 is 13 residues long. Trimming removed 1 base at V and 7 bases at J, with 8 bases between. The germline CDR1 and CDR2 sequences are GTSNPN and SVGIG (reference sequence). CDR3 nucleotides: TGTGCCTGGAGTGAAGGGGGAAATTCACCCCTCCACTTT. This translates into CAWSEGGNSPLHF.

The chain combines TRBV27 with TRBJ1-2; D gene unclear. The CDR3 has 13 residues. Germline values: CDR1 MNHEY, CDR2 SMNVEV (reference sequence). Trimming left V 5 bases short and J 8 bases short, with 15 bases between. The CDR3 DNA reads TGTGCCAGCAGTGCCCGATACTCGAGAGGCTACACCTTC. Protein: CASSARYSRGYTF.

This clone was recorded a few times. The gene calls are TRBV27 and TRBJ2-1; the match to TRBD2 covers 10 bases. Unmatched junction bases numbered 7, after V lost 4 bases and J lost 4 bases. This CDR3 has 16 residues. Germline CDR1 and CDR2: MNHEY and SMNVEV (reference sequence). For the CDR3, the DNA is TGTGCCAGCAGTTCCCGACTAGCGGGTAGATACAATGAGCAGTTCTTC. Its protein product is CASSSRLAGRYNEQFF.

The sample holds a few counts of this clone. This chain joins TRBV3-1 (or the pseudogene TRBV3-2) and TRBJ1-1; TRBD1 aligns across 7 bases. Germline values: CDR1 LGHDT, CDR2 YNNKEL (reference sequence). V was clipped by 1 base and J by 7 bases; unmatched bases: 6. The CDR3 loop spans 14 amino acids. The CDR3 coding sequence is TGTGCCAGCAGCCAAGGAGTGGGGACAGTTGAAGCTTTCTTT. Its translation is CASSQGVGTVEAFF.

The chain links TRBV2 to TRBJ2-2; tentatively, D is TRBD2 (5 bases). The CDR3 loop spans 16 amino acids. V lost 0 bases to trimming and J lost 5 bases, with 13 bases between them. Looked up from germline, CDR1 is SNHLY and CDR2 is FYNNEI. CDR3 DNA: TGTGCCAGCAGTGAAGCGCTACTAGATGGTACCGGGGAGCTGTTTTTT. Its protein is CASSEALLDGTGELFF.

This rearrangement joins TRBV7-6 to TRBJ1-1; D is undetermined. V lost 6 bases, J lost 1 base, and 9 bases lay in between. Per the germline V gene, CDR1 is SGHVS and CDR2 is FNYEAQ. The CDR3 runs to 13 residues. The CDR3 protein is CASSQDTNTEAFF. CDR3 DNA sequence: TGTGCCAGCAGTCAAGACACGAACACTGAAGCTTTCTTT. Combining the CDR3 with reference TRBV7-6 and TRBJ1-1 gives the whole variable domain GAGVSQSPRYKVTKRGQDVALRCDPISGHVSLYWYRQALGQGPEFLTYFNYEAQQDKSGLPNDRFSAERPEGSISTLTIQRTEQRDSAMYRCASSQDTNTEAFFGQGTRLTVV.

V and J are TRBV12-3 or TRBV12-4 and TRBJ1-3, with D hard to call. V dropped 7 bases and J dropped 0 bases, with 7 bases sitting between them. The CDR3 has 13 amino acids. For the CDR3, the DNA is TGTGCCAGCACCCAATTCTCTGGAAACACCATATATTTT. This codes for CASTQFSGNTIYF.

The table lists this clone with a count of one. The chain links TRBV5-6 to TRBJ2-7; 8 positions agree with TRBD1. Germline trimming cut 2 bases from V and 6 bases from J; bases unmatched to any gene: 7. The CDR3 is 14 amino acids. The V gene's germline CDR1 is SGHDT and CDR2 YYEEEE. The CDR3: CASSLPTGGGEQYF. The DNA for the CDR3 is TGTGCCAGCAGCTTACCTACAGGGGGTGGCGAGCAGTACTTC.

The chain recombines TRBV4-1 with TRBJ2-3; 10 bases are shared with TRBD1. This CDR3 spans 16 amino acids. V lost 4 bases and J lost 5; bases outside the gene matches: 9. Germline loops: CDR1 MGHRA, CDR2 YSYEKL. CDR3 in amino acids: CASSLGGTGVGDTQYF. As DNA, the CDR3 is TGCGCCAGCAGCCTGGGCGGGACAGGGGTGGGAGATACGCAGTATTTT.

V usage is TRBV19 and J usage is TRBJ1-4; TRBD1 is a possible D gene (6 bases). The length of the CDR3 is 15 residues. The ends were cut back, 5 bases at V and 5 bases at J, with 15 bases in the middle. CDR1 is LNHDA and CDR2 is SQIVND in the germline V gene (reference sequence). The CDR3 DNA reads as TGTGCCAGTAGTGCTGGACAGAGCATCAATGAAAAACTGTTTTTT. Its protein is CASSAGQSINEKLFF.

V and J are TRBV27 and TRBJ2-7, with TRBD1 identical over 7 bases. Germline-derived CDR1 and CDR2 are MNHEY and SMNVEV (reference sequence). The CDR3 has 15 residues. V lost 6 bases to trimming and J lost 4 bases; unmatched junction nucleotides: 12. CDR3 loop: CASSRRPGQRYEQYF. CDR3 sequence (DNA): TGTGCCAGCAGCCGAAGACCGGGACAGCGGTACGAGCAGTACTTC.

The chain joins TRBV19 to TRBJ2-1, with D perhaps matching TRBD1 (6 bases). V lost 3 bases and J 6 bases, leaving 9 bases between the germline ends. This CDR3 spans 13 amino acids. Germline V gives CDR1 LNHDA, CDR2 SQIVND (reference sequence). CDR3 loop: CASSITGINEQFF. The CDR3 DNA follows: TGTGCCAGTAGTATCACAGGGATCAATGAGCAGTTCTTC.

The gene calls are TRBV5-1 and TRBJ2-5; tentative D call: TRBD1 (6 bases). In germline, CDR1 is SGHRS, CDR2 YFSETQ. The V end was cut by 4 bases, the J end by 4 bases, with 17 bases between. The CDR3 consists of 15 residues. This CDR3 reads CASSPGVDSLETQYF. The CDR3 nucleotides are TGCGCCAGCAGCCCTGGGGTGGACAGCCTAGAGACCCAGTACTTC.

The V and J genes are TRBV2 and TRBJ1-4; no firm D call. Trimming removed 4 bases from V and 4 bases from J, with 10 bases in between. CDR3 size: 14 residues. Germline V gene sequence: CDR1 SNHLY, CDR2 FYNNEI. CDR3 in DNA: TGTGCCAGCAGTGGTGGCCAGTATAATGAAAAACTGTTTTTT. Protein product: CASSGGQYNEKLFF. The whole variable domain, filled in from reference TRBV2 and TRBJ1-4, reads EPEVTQTPSHQVTQMGQEVILRCVPISNHLYFYWYRQILGQKVEFLVSFYNNEISEKSEIFDDQFSVERPDGSNFTLKIRSTKLEDSAMYFCASSGGQYNEKLFFGSGTQLSVL.

This chain joins TRBV10-3 and TRBJ2-7, with D possibly matching TRBD1 (5 bases). CDR3 size: 14 residues. The ends were cut back, 0 bases at V and 6 bases at J, with 12 bases in the middle. Germline loops: CDR1 ENHRY, CDR2 SYGVKD. CDR3 coding DNA: TGTGCCATCAGTGAGTCTCCAGGGAACGGCGAGCAGTACTTC. It is translated as CAISESPGNGEQYF.

The chain has TRBV7-2 and TRBJ2-7; D is perhaps TRBD2 (6 bases). With 1 base removed from V and 2 bases from J, the gap between germline ends came to 18 bases. The V gene's germline CDR1 is SGHTA and CDR2 FQGNSA. The CDR3 spans 17 residues. CDR3: CASSLGFAGLTAYEQYF. The CDR3 DNA follows: TGTGCCAGCAGCTTAGGATTCGCGGGGTTAACGGCCTACGAGCAGTACTTC. Filled out from reference TRBV7-2 and TRBJ2-7, the complete variable domain reads GAGVSQSPSNKVTEKGKDVELRCDPISGHTALYWYRQSLGQGLEFLIYFQGNSAPDKSGLPSDRFSAERTGGSVSTLTIQRTQQEDSAVYLCASSLGFAGLTAYEQYFGPGTRLTVT.

This clone was seen just once. The chain links TRBV9 to TRBJ1-5; 9 nucleotides match TRBD1. CDR3 length equals 16 residues. The ends lost 2 bases at V and 6 bases at J; junction bases unmatched: 9. Germline CDR1 reads SGDLS; CDR2 reads YYNGEE. This chain's CDR3 is CASSVDPGQGSQPQHF. CDR3 DNA: TGTGCCAGCAGCGTTGACCCGGGACAGGGAAGTCAGCCCCAGCATTTT.

The chain joins TRBV25-1 to TRBJ1-3, with TRBD1 identical over 9 bases. This CDR3 has 14 residues. With 4 bases clipped from V and 5 bases from J, the junction kept 3 bases outside the gene matches. The germline V gene has CDR1 MGHDK and CDR2 SYGVNS. CDR3 sequence (DNA): TGTGCCAGCAGTGGAGGACAGGGGAGAAACACCATATATTTT. Its protein product is CASSGGQGRNTIYF. Filled out from reference TRBV25-1 and TRBJ1-3, the complete variable domain reads EADIYQTPRYLVIGTGKKITLECSQTMGHDKMYWYQQDPGMELHLIHYSYGVNSTEKGDLSSESTVSRIRTEHFPLTLESARPSHTSQYLCASSGGQGRNTIYFGEGSWLTVV.

The chain has TRBV7-6 and TRBJ1-6, with 8 positions matching TRBD1. V lost 5 bases and J lost 6; bases outside the gene matches: 3. CDR1 and CDR2 (germline): SGHVS, FNYEAQ. CDR3 length: 14 residues. The CDR3 DNA is TGTGCCAGCAGCGCCGGACAGGGTAATTCACCCCTCCACTTT. This translates into CASSAGQGNSPLHF.

In this sample, this clone turned up once. The chain employs TRBV29-1 and TRBJ1-2; 10 bases map to TRBD1. After removal of 4 bases from V and 6 bases from J, the junction contained 5 bases not matched to a gene. Germline values: CDR1 SQVTM, CDR2 ANQGSEA. The CDR3 contains 13 residues. The CDR3 DNA follows: TGCAGCGTTGGGACAGGGGGGACTAATGGCTACACCTTC. It yields the protein CSVGTGGTNGYTF.

The rearrangement links TRBV30 to TRBJ2-7, with a weak D call TRBD1 (5 bases). V was shortened by 2 bases and J by 1 base, with 9 bases between the two germline ends. The germline CDR1 and CDR2 sequences are GTSNPN and SVGIG (reference sequence). The length of the CDR3 is 13 residues. The CDR3 loop reads CAWSPGQSYEQYF. The CDR3 region has the DNA TGTGCCTGGAGTCCAGGACAATCCTACGAGCAGTACTTC.

This clone was seen only a few times. The chain has TRBV10-3 and TRBJ2-3; TRBD1 matches 8 bases. The length of the CDR3 is 16 residues. After removal of 8 bases from V and 4 bases from J, the junction contained 14 bases not matched to a gene. Germline assignment: CDR1 ENHRY and CDR2 SYGVKD. In DNA, the CDR3 is TGTGCCATCCGCCTAGCCCGGGACAGGCAACCAGATACGCAGTATTTT. As protein: CAIRLARDRQPDTQYF.

In this sample, this clone turned up once. The chain has TRBV6-2 or TRBV6-3 and TRBJ2-1; TRBD2 agrees at 10 bases. The V and J ends lost 3 bases and 10 bases, in that order; junction bases with no gene match: 12. Germline V gene data show CDR1 as MNHEY and CDR2 as SVGEGT. The CDR3 sequence is 16 residues long. The CDR3: CASSYFGLAGAGEQFF. CDR3 DNA sequence: TGTGCCAGCAGTTATTTCGGGCTAGCGGGAGCAGGGGAGCAGTTCTTC.

For this clone: Additional DNA sequences in this sample encode the identical CDR3. The CDR3 reads CSVEGGRGTDTQYF. In nucleotides, the CDR3 is TGCAGCGTTGAGGGAGGGCGCGGCACAGATACGCAGTATTTT. The chain carries TRBV29-1 and TRBJ2-3, with 7 nucleotides matching TRBD2. CDR1 SQVTM and CDR2 ANQGSEA come from the germline V gene. With V trimmed by 3 bases and J by 1 base, 4 bases remained unmatched. CDR3 length: 14 amino acids.

The CDR3: CASSLNRLAGTEQFF. In DNA form, the CDR3 reads TGTGCCAGCAGCTTAAATAGGCTAGCGGGGACTGAGCAGTTCTTC. The chain uses TRBV7-3 and TRBJ2-1; TRBD2 matches 9 bases. This CDR3 spans 15 amino acids. CDR1 and CDR2 (germline): SGHTA, FQGTGA. V lost 1 base and J lost 9; bases outside the gene matches: 7.

The chain combines TRBV5-5 with TRBJ2-7, with D unresolved. V was shortened by 4 bases and J by 0 bases, with 17 bases between the two germline ends. Germline lookup yields CDR1 SGHKS and CDR2 YYEKEE (reference sequence). The CDR3 consists of 16 residues. The CDR3 spells CASSVSFSPSSYEQYF. The CDR3 DNA reads TGTGCCAGCAGCGTTAGCTTTTCTCCAAGCTCCTACGAGCAGTACTTC.